Described below is a single T cell receptor (beta chain) sequence and its context. In the study's own analysis: By means of reference gene primer amplification, nucleated cell counts were estimated. Repertoires were generated with immunoSEQ multiplex PCR, while TCRdb's copy carries only in-frame clones and drops some. V, J and clone size are those of that table, while D and trimming were read from the DNA. The sample has a few hundred thousand clones, nearly 90% seen once. These data belong to a study of blood T cell repertoires in COVID-19. Study at large: Acute-phase and convalescent COVID-19 samples originated in the United States, Italy and Spain.

CDR3 length: 16 residues. J gave up 0 bases and V 2 bases, and 1 base lay outside the gene matches. CDR1 and CDR2 (germline): SGHKS, YYEKEE (reference sequence). This TCR came from a woman in her thirties or forties who had recovered from COVID-19. Sequencing input: peripheral blood. J is TRBJ2-2 and V is TRBV5-5; 10 bases fit TRBD2. The CDR3 is CASSLGLAANTGELFF. The CDR3 DNA reads as TGTGCCAGCAGCTTAGGACTAGCGGCGAACACCGGGGAGCTGTTTTTT.